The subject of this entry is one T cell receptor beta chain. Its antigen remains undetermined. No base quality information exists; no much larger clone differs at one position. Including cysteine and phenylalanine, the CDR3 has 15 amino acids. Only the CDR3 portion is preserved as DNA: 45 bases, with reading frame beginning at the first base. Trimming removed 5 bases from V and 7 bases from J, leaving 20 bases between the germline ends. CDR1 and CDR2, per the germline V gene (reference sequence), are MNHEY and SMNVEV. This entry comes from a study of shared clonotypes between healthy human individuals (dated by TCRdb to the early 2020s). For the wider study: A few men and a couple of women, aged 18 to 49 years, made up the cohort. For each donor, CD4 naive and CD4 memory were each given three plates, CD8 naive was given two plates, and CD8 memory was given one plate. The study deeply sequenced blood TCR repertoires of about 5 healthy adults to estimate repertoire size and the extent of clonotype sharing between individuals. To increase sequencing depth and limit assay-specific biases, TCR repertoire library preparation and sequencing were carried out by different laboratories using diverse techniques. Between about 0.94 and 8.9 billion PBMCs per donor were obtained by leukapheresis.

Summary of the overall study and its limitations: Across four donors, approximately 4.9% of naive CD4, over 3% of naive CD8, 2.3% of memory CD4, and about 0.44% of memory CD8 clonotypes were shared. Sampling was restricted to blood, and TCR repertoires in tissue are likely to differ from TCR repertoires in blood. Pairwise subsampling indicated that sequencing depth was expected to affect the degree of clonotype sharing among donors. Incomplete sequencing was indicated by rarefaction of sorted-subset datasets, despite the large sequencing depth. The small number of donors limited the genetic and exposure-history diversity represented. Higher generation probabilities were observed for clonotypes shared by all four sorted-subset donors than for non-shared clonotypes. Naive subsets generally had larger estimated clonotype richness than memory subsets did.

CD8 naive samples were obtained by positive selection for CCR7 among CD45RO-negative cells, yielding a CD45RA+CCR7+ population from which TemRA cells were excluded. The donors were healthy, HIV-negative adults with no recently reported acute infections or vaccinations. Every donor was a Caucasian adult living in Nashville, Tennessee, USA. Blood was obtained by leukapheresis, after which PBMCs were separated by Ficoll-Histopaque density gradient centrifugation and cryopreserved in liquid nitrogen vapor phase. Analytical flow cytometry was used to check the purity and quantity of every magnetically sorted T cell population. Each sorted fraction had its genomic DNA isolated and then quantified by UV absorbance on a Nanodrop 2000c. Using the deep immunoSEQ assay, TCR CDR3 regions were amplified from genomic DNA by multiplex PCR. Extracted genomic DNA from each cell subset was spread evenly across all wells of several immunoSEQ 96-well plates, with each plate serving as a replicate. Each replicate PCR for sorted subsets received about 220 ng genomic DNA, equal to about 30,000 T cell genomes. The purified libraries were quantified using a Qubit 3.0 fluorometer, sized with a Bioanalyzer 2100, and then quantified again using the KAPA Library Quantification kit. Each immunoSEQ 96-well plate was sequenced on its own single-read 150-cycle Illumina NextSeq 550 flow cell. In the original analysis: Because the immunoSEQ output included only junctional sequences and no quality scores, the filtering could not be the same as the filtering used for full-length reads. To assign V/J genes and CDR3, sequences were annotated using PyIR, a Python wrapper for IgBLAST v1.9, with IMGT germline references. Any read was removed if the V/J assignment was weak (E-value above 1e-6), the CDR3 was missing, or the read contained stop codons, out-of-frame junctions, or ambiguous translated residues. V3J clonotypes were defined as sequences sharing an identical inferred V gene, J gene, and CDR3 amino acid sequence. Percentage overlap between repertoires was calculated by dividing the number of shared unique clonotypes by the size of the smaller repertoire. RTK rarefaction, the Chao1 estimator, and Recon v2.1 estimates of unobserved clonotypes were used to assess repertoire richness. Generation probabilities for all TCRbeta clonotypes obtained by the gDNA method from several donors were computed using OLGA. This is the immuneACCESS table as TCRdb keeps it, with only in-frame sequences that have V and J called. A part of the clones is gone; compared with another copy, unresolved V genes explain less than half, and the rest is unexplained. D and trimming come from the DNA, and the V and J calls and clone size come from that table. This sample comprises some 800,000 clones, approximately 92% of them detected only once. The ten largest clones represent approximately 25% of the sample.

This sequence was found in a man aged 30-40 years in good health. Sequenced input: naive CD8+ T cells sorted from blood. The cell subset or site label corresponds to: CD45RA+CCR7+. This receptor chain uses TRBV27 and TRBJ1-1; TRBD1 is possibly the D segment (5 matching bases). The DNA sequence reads TGTGCCAGCAGTCCCCCGGGACCCCGGTGGGGTGAAGCTTTCTTT. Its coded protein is CASSPPGPRWGEAFF.